A single sample gave rise to the 15 T cell receptor beta chains below, sequenced in a study of cytomegalovirus exposure and HLA in healthy donors. This PCR relied on a set of 60 Vbeta primers and 13 Jbeta primers. Method: immunoSEQ multiplex PCR; TCRdb's copy keeps in-frame clones and lacks some. The repertoire holds about 190,000 clones, approximately 80% seen once, with 0.85% to 1.4% in the top ten. Sample: PBMCs. Receptor source: a woman aged 40 to 50 in good health and CMV-seronegative.

The J gene is TRBJ1-4, the V gene TRBV5-1; D is perhaps TRBD1 (6 bases). V dropped 7 bases and J dropped 2 bases, with 9 bases sitting between them. The germline gives CDR1 SGHRS, CDR2 YFSETQ. The CDR3 runs to 13 residues. The CDR3 loop is CASRDMTNEKLFF. CDR3 sequence (DNA): TGCGCCAGCCGGGACATGACTAATGAAAAACTGTTTTTT.

This chain connects TRBV30 to TRBJ1-6; 7 bases map to TRBD1. The length of the CDR3 is 13 residues. Germline V gene data show CDR1 as GTSNPN and CDR2 as SVGIG (reference sequence). The J segment lost 5 bases and the V segment lost 4 bases, leaving 2 bases of the junction unmatched. CDR3 nucleotide sequence: TGTGCCTGGATGACAGGGAATAATTCACCCCTCCACTTT. This sequence encodes CAWMTGNNSPLHF. Using reference TRBV30 and TRBJ1-6 for the parts outside the CDR3, the full variable domain is SQTIHQWPATLVQPVGSPLSLECTVEGTSNPNLYWYRQAAGRGLQLLFYSVGIGQISSEVPQNLSASRPQDRQFILSSKKLLLSDSGFYLCAWMTGNNSPLHFGNGTRLTVT.

The genes are TRBV5-4 and TRBJ1-2; a possible D gene is TRBD1 (5 bases). Germline V gene sequence: CDR1 SGHNT, CDR2 YYREEE (reference sequence). This CDR3 spans 15 amino acids. V was pared by 6 bases and J by 2 bases, with 17 bases between. Here the CDR3 DNA reads TGTGCCAGCACCATCTCGGAAGGGGTCAACTATGGCTACACCTTC. Translation: CASTISEGVNYGYTF.

This sequence joins TRBV18 and TRBJ2-7; 7 nucleotides match TRBD2. V was pared by 5 bases and J by 0 bases, with 7 bases of the junction left unmatched. The CDR3 contains 15 residues. Germline V gene data show CDR1 as KGHSH and CDR2 as LQKENI. The CDR3 is CASSGGDHSSYEQYF. CDR3 DNA: TGTGCCAGCTCAGGGGGGGATCACTCCTCCTACGAGCAGTACTTC. The variable domain in full, completed from reference TRBV18 and TRBJ2-7, reads NAGVMQNPRHLVRRRGQEARLRCSPMKGHSHVYWYRQLPEEGLKFMVYLQKENIIDESGMPKERFSAEFPKEGPSILRIQQVVRGDSAAYFCASSGGDHSSYEQYFGPGTRLTVT.

The chain carries TRBV5-4 and TRBJ1-6; TRBD1 is a possible D gene (6 bases). CDR3 size: 17 residues. The germline gives CDR1 SGHNT, CDR2 YYREEE (reference sequence). The germline V and J ends were trimmed by 4 bases and 6 bases, with 20 bases remaining between them. The CDR3 here is CASSRSPTGSGNSPLHF. Here the CDR3 DNA reads TGTGCCAGCAGCCGCTCTCCTACAGGGAGCGGTAATTCACCCCTCCACTTT.

The genes are TRBV18 and TRBJ1-2; unclear D gene. In germline, CDR1 is KGHSH, CDR2 LQKENI. The CDR3 totals 13 residues. Trimming left V 10 bases short and J 4 bases short, with 16 bases between. The DNA for the CDR3 is TGTGCCACCGGAGCGGGTTTAGCCTATGGCTACACCTTC. This codes for CATGAGLAYGYTF.

The chain links TRBV25-1 to TRBJ2-7; 7 nucleotides match TRBD1. Germline loops: CDR1 MGHDK, CDR2 SYGVNS. V trimming: 4 bases; J trimming: 4 bases; junction bases outside the gene matches: 10. The CDR3 length is 15 residues. The CDR3 sequence: CASSGPTGSTYEQYF. The CDR3 nucleotides are TGTGCCAGCAGTGGACCGACAGGGTCTACGTACGAGCAGTACTTC.

This chain connects TRBV6-1 to TRBJ2-1; 11 bases map to TRBD2. V dropped 6 bases and J dropped 9; count of bases not matched to a gene: 10. The CDR3 covers 15 residues. Germline V gene lookup returns CDR1 MNHNS and CDR2 SASEGT. CDR3 region: CASRTIAGGPGEQFF. As DNA, the CDR3 is TGTGCCAGCAGGACAATAGCGGGAGGGCCAGGTGAGCAGTTCTTC.

The chain carries TRBV27 and TRBJ2-7, with D possibly being TRBD2 (6 bases). Germline CDR1 MNHEY, CDR2 SMNVEV (reference sequence). The CDR3 is 15 amino acids. With 4 bases removed from V and 7 bases from J, the gap between germline ends came to 20 bases. CDR3 in amino acids: CASSSIGSLAGEQYV. CDR3 DNA sequence: TGTGCCAGCAGTTCAATAGGGTCTCTTGCGGGGGAGCAGTACGTC.

The rearrangement joins TRBV18 to TRBJ2-1; 8 nucleotides match TRBD2. This CDR3 region has 17 residues. Germline loops: CDR1 KGHSH, CDR2 LQKENI. Trimming cost V 2 bases and J 7 bases; bases outside gene matches: 13. CDR3 amino acids: CASSPTPGLGIGNEQFF. CDR3 DNA: TGTGCCAGCTCACCAACACCGGGACTAGGGATAGGGAATGAGCAGTTCTTC.

This clone has only a few counts. The rearrangement links TRBV9 to TRBJ2-3; 8 positions agree with TRBD2. V dropped 4 bases and J dropped 6; count of bases not matched to a gene: 10. The CDR3 is made up of 15 amino acids. From germline, CDR1 is SGDLS and CDR2 YYNGEE. CDR3 region: CASSPTLGGRDTQYF. The CDR3 bases are TGTGCCAGCAGCCCAACCCTGGGCGGGAGGGATACGCAGTATTTT.

The rearrangement uses TRBV7-2 and TRBJ1-3; TRBD1 aligns across 8 bases. CDR3 length: 15 amino acids. Germline values: CDR1 SGHTA, CDR2 FQGNSA. J was trimmed by 4 bases and V by 4 bases; bases with no gene match: 6. The CDR3 protein is CASSSSGGTGNTIYF. CDR3 nucleotides: TGTGCCAGCAGCTCTTCAGGGGGCACGGGAAACACCATATATTTT.

This chain connects TRBV21-1 to TRBJ1-5; TRBD1 was called by the table and not checked on the DNA. TRBV21-1 is termed a pseudogene. The CDR3 length is 14 residues. CDR3 region: CASSKTGVGQPQHF. The CDR3 DNA sequence: TGTGCCAGCAGCAAAACAGGGGTGGGACAGCCCCAGCATTTT.

The DNA for the CDR3 is TGTGCCGCTGTGCGGACTCCCTCCTACGAGCAGTACGTC. This translates into CAAVRTPSYEQYV. The rearrangement links TRBV6-1 to TRBJ2-7; tentative D call: TRBD2 (5 bases). The V end lost 11 bases, the J end lost 0 bases, and 14 bases lay between the germline ends. The CDR3 is 13 amino acids. Germline loops: CDR1 MNHNS, CDR2 SASEGT.

The chain employs TRBV5-8 and TRBJ1-5; D uncertain. V gave up 1 base and J gave up 0 bases, with 11 bases separating them. CDR1 and CDR2 from the germline V gene are SGHTS and YDEGEE. The CDR3 consists of 16 residues. This CDR3 reads CASSLTGESSNQPQHF. CDR3 bases: TGTGCCAGCAGCTTGACCGGAGAGAGTAGCAATCAGCCCCAGCATTTT.